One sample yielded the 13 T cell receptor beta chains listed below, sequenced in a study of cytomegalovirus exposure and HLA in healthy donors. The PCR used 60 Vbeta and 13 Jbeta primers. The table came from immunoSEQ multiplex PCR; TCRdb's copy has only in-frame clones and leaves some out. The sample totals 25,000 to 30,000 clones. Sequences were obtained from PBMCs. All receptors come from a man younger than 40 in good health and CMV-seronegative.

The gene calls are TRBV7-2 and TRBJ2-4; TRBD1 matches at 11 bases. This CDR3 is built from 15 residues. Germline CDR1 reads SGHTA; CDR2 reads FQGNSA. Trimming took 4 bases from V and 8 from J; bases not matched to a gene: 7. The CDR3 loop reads CASSSRTGGRDIQYF. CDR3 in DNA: TGTGCCAGCAGCTCCCGGACAGGGGGCCGGGACATTCAGTACTTC.

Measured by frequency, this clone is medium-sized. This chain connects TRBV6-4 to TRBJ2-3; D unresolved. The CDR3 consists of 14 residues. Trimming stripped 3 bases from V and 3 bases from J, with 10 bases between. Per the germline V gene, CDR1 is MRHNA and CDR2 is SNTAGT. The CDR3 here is CASSDHPGTDTQYF. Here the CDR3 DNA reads TGTGCCAGCAGTGATCATCCCGGGACAGATACGCAGTATTTT.

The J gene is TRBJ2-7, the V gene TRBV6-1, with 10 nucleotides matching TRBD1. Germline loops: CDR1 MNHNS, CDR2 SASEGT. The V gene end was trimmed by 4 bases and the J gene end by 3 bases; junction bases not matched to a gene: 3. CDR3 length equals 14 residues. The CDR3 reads CASSGGQGYYEQYF. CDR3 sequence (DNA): TGTGCCAGCAGTGGGGGACAGGGGTACTACGAGCAGTACTTC.

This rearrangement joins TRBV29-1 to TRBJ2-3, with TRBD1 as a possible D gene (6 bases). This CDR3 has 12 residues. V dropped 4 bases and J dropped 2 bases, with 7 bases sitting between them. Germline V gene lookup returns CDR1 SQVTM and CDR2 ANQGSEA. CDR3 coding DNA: TGCAGCGTTGGACAGGCCACAGATACGCAGTATTTT. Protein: CSVGQATDTQYF.

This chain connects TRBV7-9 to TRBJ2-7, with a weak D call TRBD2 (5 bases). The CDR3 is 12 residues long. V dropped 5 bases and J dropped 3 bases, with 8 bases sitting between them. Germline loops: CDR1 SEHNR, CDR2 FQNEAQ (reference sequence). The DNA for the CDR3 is TGTGCCAGCAGCGGGGAGCTCTACGAGCAGTACTTC. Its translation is CASSGELYEQYF.

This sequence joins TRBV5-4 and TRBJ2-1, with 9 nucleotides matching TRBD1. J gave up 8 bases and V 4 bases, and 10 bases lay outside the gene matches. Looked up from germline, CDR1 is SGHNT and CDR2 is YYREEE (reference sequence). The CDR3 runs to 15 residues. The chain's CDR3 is CASSLRDRELDEQFF. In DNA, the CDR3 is TGTGCCAGCAGCCTTCGGGACAGGGAGCTGGATGAGCAGTTCTTC.

The CDR3 loop is CASSSLAGAGETQYF. The CDR3 DNA reads TGTGCCAGCAGCTCACTAGCGGGGGCAGGAGAGACCCAGTACTTC. This chain joins TRBV5-5 and TRBJ2-5; 11 bases line up with TRBD2. CDR3 length equals 15 residues. Trimming at V came to 3 bases and at J to 4 bases, leaving 5 bases not matched to a gene. CDR1 and CDR2 from the germline V gene are SGHKS and YYEKEE (reference sequence).

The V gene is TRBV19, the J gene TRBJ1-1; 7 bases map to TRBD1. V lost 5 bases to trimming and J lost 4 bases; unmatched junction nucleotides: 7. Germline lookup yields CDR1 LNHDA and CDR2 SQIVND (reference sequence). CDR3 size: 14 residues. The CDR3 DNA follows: TGTGCCAGTAGTCCCGACAGGGCTGGCACTGAAGCTTTCTTT. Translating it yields CASSPDRAGTEAFF.

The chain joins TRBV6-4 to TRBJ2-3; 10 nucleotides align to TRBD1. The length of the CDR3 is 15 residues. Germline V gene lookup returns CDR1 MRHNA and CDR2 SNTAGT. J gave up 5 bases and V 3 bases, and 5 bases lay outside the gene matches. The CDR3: CASSERDRGIDTQYF. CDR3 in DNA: TGTGCCAGCAGTGAAAGGGACAGGGGTATAGATACGCAGTATTTT.

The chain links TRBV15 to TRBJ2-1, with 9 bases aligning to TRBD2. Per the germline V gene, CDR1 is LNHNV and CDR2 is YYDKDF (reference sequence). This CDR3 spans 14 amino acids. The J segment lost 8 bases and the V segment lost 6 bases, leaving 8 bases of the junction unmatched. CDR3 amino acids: CATSLAGSGDEQFF. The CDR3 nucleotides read TGTGCCACCAGTCTAGCGGGATCCGGGGATGAGCAGTTCTTC.

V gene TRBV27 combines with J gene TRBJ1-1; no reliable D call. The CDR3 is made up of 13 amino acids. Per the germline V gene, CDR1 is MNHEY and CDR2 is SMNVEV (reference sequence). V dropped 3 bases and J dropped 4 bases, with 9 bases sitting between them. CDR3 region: CASSFGRGTEAFF. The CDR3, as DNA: TGTGCCAGCAGTTTCGGTCGGGGCACTGAAGCTTTCTTT.

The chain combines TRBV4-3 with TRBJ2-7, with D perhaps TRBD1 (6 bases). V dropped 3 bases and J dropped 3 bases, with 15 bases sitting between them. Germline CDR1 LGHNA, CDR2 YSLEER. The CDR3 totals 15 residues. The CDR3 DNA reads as TGCGCCAGCAGCCAGCTGCAAGAAGGGGGCTACGAGCAGTACTTC. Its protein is CASSQLQEGGYEQYF.

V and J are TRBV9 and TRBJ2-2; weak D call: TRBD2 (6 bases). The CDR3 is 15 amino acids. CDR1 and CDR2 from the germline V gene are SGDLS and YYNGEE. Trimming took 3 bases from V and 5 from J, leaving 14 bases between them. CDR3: CASSGREFATGELFF. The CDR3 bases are TGTGCCAGCAGCGGCCGGGAGTTTGCTACCGGGGAGCTGTTTTTT. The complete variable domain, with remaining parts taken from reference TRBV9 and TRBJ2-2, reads DSGVTQTPKHLITATGQRVTLRCSPRSGDLSVYWYQQSLDQGLQFLIQYYNGEERAKGNILERFSAQQFPDLHSELNLSSLELGDSALYFCASSGREFATGELFFGEGSRLTVL.